Following are 24 T cell receptor beta chains from one sample sequenced in a study of T cells in Graves' hyperthyroidism and ophthalmopathy. It was RNA transcripts that yielded the amplified TCR beta CDR3 regions. TCR CDR3 underwent first-round RT-PCR with the HTBI primer set. TCRdb recomputed calls from the multiplex PCR reads with MiXCR, one row per CDR3 protein. The sample has about 500,000 distinct CDR3 sequences; around 15% are singletons. What was sequenced was blood. All receptors come from a woman between 18 and 29 years old with Graves' hyperthyroidism.

The rearrangement uses TRBV3-1 and TRBJ1-6; perhaps TRBD1 as D (6 bases). Trimming took off 6 bases at V and 7 bases at J, with 16 bases between the two ends. This CDR3 is 15 amino acids long. Looked up from germline, CDR1 is LGHDT and CDR2 is YNNKEL (reference sequence). The CDR3 DNA sequence: TGTGCCAGCAGGCGAGGGACAAGAAGGAATTCACCCCTCCACTTT. It codes for CASRRGTRRNSPLHF.

This clonotype has at least ten counts. The V and J genes are TRBV7-2 and TRBJ2-7; 9 nucleotides agree with TRBD2. The V and J ends lost 3 bases and 0 bases, in that order; junction bases with no gene match: 9. There are 17 residues in the CDR3. In germline, CDR1 is SGHTA, CDR2 FQGNSA. DNA for the CDR3: TGTGCCAGCAGCTTGGGGTTACTAGCGGGCCTCTCCTACGAGCAGTACTTC. It specifies CASSLGLLAGLSYEQYF.

This clonotype has at least ten counts. This rearrangement joins TRBV5-6 to TRBJ2-7; 9 bases line up with TRBD1. This CDR3 region has 16 residues. Germline V gene lookup returns CDR1 SGHDT and CDR2 YYEEEE. J gave up 1 base and V 2 bases, and 7 bases lay outside the gene matches. The CDR3 DNA follows: TGTGCCAGCAGCTTTGGGGACAGGGATGTTTCCTACGAGCAGTACTTC. Translation gives CASSFGDRDVSYEQYF. Drawing the rest from reference TRBV5-6 and TRBJ2-7, the complete variable domain is DAGVTQSPTHLIKTRGQQVTLRCSPKSGHDTVSWYQQALGQGPQFIFQYYEEEERQRGNFPDRFSGHQFPNYSSELNVNALLLGDSALYLCASSFGDRDVSYEQYFGPGTRLTVT.

This clonotype occurred many times. V usage is TRBV11-3 and J usage is TRBJ2-5; perhaps TRBD2 as D (7 bases). V was trimmed by 5 bases and J by 3 bases, leaving 19 bases between them. In germline, CDR1 is SGHNT, CDR2 YENEEA. The length of the CDR3 is 16 residues. This CDR3 reads CASSPLLGGAEETQYF. The CDR3 region has the DNA TGTGCCAGCAGCCCGCTACTAGGGGGGGCCGAAGAGACCCAGTACTTC.

This chain joins TRBV30 and TRBJ2-1, with D perhaps matching TRBD1 or TRBD2 (5 bases each). Germline CDR1 is GTSNPN and CDR2 is SVGIG (reference sequence). Trimming removed 5 bases at V and 12 bases at J, with 14 bases between. CDR3 length: 11 amino acids. The chain's CDR3 is CAWAGGIGQFF. The CDR3 DNA reads as TGTGCCTGGGCTGGGGGAATTGGGCAGTTCTTC.

This clonotype was seen many times. The chain has TRBV20-1 and TRBJ2-5; D is unresolved. The CDR3 contains 10 residues. Trimming cost V 5 bases and J 5 bases, with 6 bases left between them. Germline loops: CDR1 DFQATT, CDR2 SNEGSKA (reference sequence). Here the CDR3 DNA reads TGCAGTGCTCTGTCCGAGACCCAGTACTTC. Protein: CSALSETQYF.

This clonotype occurred many times. The chain carries TRBV6-5 and TRBJ2-3; 8 bases are shared with TRBD2. The CDR3 contains 14 residues. Unmatched junction bases numbered 7, after V lost 5 bases and J lost 6 bases. Germline CDR1 MNHEY, CDR2 SVGAGI. The CDR3 spells CASSAPGGADTQYF. The DNA of the CDR3 is TGTGCCAGCAGTGCCCCGGGAGGGGCTGATACGCAGTATTTT.

This clonotype was detected many times. The CDR3 sequence: CASSQTGFYGYTF. CDR3 bases: TGTGCCAGCAGCCAGACAGGGTTCTATGGCTACACCTTC. The chain employs TRBV6-1 and TRBJ1-2; TRBD1 agrees at 7 bases. V trimming: 6 bases; J trimming: 4 bases; junction bases outside the gene matches: 5. This CDR3 has 13 amino acids. Germline V gene data show CDR1 as MNHNS and CDR2 as SASEGT.

The J gene is TRBJ1-2, the V gene TRBV29-1; D not resolved. Trimming left V 6 bases short and J 3 bases short, with 17 bases between. The germline gives CDR1 SQVTM, CDR2 ANQGSEA. This CDR3 contains 14 residues. CDR3 bases: TGCAGCGTGAAGGACGGGGAAGGCTACTATGGCTACACCTTC. This translates into CSVKDGEGYYGYTF.

This clonotype was observed at least ten times. The chain employs TRBV27 and TRBJ1-4, with TRBD1 matching over 10 bases. Germline V lookup: CDR1 MNHEY, CDR2 SMNVEV (reference sequence). V shed 9 bases, J shed 0 bases, and the junction held 7 bases outside the gene matches. CDR3 length: 16 residues. For the CDR3, the DNA is TGTGCCAGTCGGGACAGGGGATACGCAACTAATGAAAAACTGTTTTTT. Its protein is CASRDRGYATNEKLFF.

The chain joins TRBV20-1 to TRBJ2-1; maybe TRBD2 (5 bases). The CDR3 covers 11 residues. Per germline, CDR1 DFQATT and CDR2 SNEGSKA (reference sequence). With 4 bases removed from V and 10 bases from J, the gap between germline ends came to 11 bases. CDR3 protein: CSANPGVEQFF. CDR3 bases: TGCAGTGCTAATCCCGGGGTAGAGCAGTTCTTC.

The V gene is TRBV4-1, the J gene TRBJ2-1; TRBD2 agrees at 13 bases. Per the germline V gene, CDR1 is MGHRA and CDR2 is YSYEKL. The CDR3 contains 18 residues. J gave up 9 bases and V 0 bases, and 11 bases lay outside the gene matches. CDR3 sequence: CASSQDGRTSGSDSEQFF. The CDR3, as DNA: TGCGCCAGCAGCCAAGATGGGAGGACTAGCGGGAGTGACAGTGAGCAGTTCTTC.

This clonotype was picked up many times. The chain is built from TRBV5-1 and TRBJ1-1; D may be TRBD1 (5 bases). This CDR3 contains 16 residues. Germline CDR1 and CDR2: SGHRS and YFSETQ. Trimming pared 1 base from V and 0 bases from J, leaving 13 bases between. CDR3 protein: CASSLPREGLNTEAFF. The CDR3 coding sequence is TGCGCCAGCAGCTTGCCCAGGGAAGGTTTGAACACTGAAGCTTTCTTT.

In this sample, this clonotype turned up many times. The chain recombines TRBV12-3 or TRBV12-4 with TRBJ2-1; 13 positions match TRBD2. V dropped 6 bases and J dropped 0; count of bases not matched to a gene: 5. The CDR3 is 17 residues long. DNA of the CDR3: TGTGCCAGCAGCCCCGGGACTAGCGGGGACTCCTACAATGAGCAGTTCTTC. It specifies CASSPGTSGDSYNEQFF.

V is TRBV29-1 and J is TRBJ2-5, with D uncertain. Germline V gives CDR1 SQVTM, CDR2 ANQGSEA. Trimming took 4 bases from V and 7 from J, leaving 7 bases between them. This CDR3 spans 10 amino acids. The CDR3 protein is CSVVRRTQYF. CDR3 DNA sequence: TGCAGCGTTGTAAGGAGGACCCAGTACTTC.

This clonotype occurred many times. The chain employs TRBV12-3 or TRBV12-4 and TRBJ2-3; 8 nucleotides match TRBD2. J lost 2 bases, V lost 6 bases, and 1 base had no gene match. The CDR3 extends over 13 amino acids. In DNA form, the CDR3 reads TGTGCCAGCAGACTAGCGGCCACAGATACGCAGTATTTT. Protein product: CASRLAATDTQYF.

About this clonotype itself: It may be a read error: a sequence one base away is much more abundant. The chain uses TRBV29-1 and TRBJ2-2, with D possibly TRBD1 on 5 matching bases. Trimming shortened V by 7 bases and J by 0 bases, and 9 bases separated the two germline ends. The CDR3 consists of 13 residues. Looked up from germline, CDR1 is SQVTM and CDR2 is ANQGSEA. CDR3 bases: TGCAGCGCAGGGATAGCGAACACCGGGGAGCTGTTTTTT. Its translation is CSAGIANTGELFF.

This clonotype has only a few counts. J is TRBJ2-3 and V is TRBV7-6; TRBD2 matches at 8 bases. The ends lost 1 base at V and 0 bases at J; junction bases unmatched: 6. Per germline, CDR1 SGHVS and CDR2 FNYEAQ. This CDR3 is 17 amino acids long. The DNA of the CDR3 is TGTGCCAGCAGCTTAGGATCCGGGGGGGCTAGCACAGATACGCAGTATTTT. Translating it yields CASSLGSGGASTDTQYF.

This clonotype occurred many times. The V gene is TRBV11-1, the J gene TRBJ2-1; D may match TRBD1 or TRBD2 (5 bases each). Trimming pared 0 bases from V and 5 bases from J, leaving 11 bases between. Germline V lookup: CDR1 SGHAT, CDR2 FQDESV (reference sequence). The CDR3 covers 15 residues. The CDR3, as DNA: TGTGCCAGCAGCTTAGCAGCTCCGGGGCACAATGAGCAGTTCTTC. It specifies CASSLAAPGHNEQFF.

This clonotype was detected ten times or more. The chain has TRBV7-9 and TRBJ2-3, with TRBD2 matching 7 bases. This CDR3 has 17 amino acids. V trimming: 5 bases; J trimming: 0 bases; junction bases outside the gene matches: 11. Germline values: CDR1 SEHNR, CDR2 FQNEAQ (reference sequence). The CDR3 reads CASSRFYREASTDTQYF. The CDR3, as DNA: TGTGCCAGCAGCCGGTTCTACCGGGAGGCGAGCACAGATACGCAGTATTTT.

This clonotype showed up many times. This rearrangement joins TRBV15 to TRBJ2-1, with D tentatively TRBD2 (5 bases). Looked up from germline, CDR1 is LNHNV and CDR2 is YYDKDF (reference sequence). This CDR3 is 15 amino acids long. The V gene lost 3 bases and the J gene lost 6 bases, with 15 bases spanning the gap. The CDR3 nucleotides read TGTGCCACCAGCAGGGAAGAGAAAGGGAGCAATGAGCAGTTCTTC. This gives the protein CATSREEKGSNEQFF.

This clonotype was seen many times. V and J are TRBV6-2 or TRBV6-3 and TRBJ1-2; D remains unclear. There are 17 residues in the CDR3. Germline V CDR1 and CDR2: MNHEY, SVGEGT. V lost 0 bases, J lost 2 bases, and 16 bases lay in between. The CDR3 DNA sequence: TGTGCCAGCAGTTACTCGAGTGACGCAGGCTTCAACTATGGCTACACCTTC. This encodes CASSYSSDAGFNYGYTF.

This clonotype was found many times. The rearrangement joins TRBV28 to TRBJ2-1; TRBD1 matches 8 bases. Germline lookup yields CDR1 MDHEN and CDR2 SYDVKM. The junction had 11 bases not matched to a gene; V was cut back by 5 bases and J by 2 bases. This CDR3 spans 17 amino acids. The DNA of the CDR3 is TGTGCCAGCAGTCCAATTGGGTACAGGGGGACCTACAATGAGCAGTTCTTC. Translation: CASSPIGYRGTYNEQFF.

This clonotype was found a few times. The rearrangement joins TRBV9 to TRBJ1-6, with 10 bases lining up with TRBD1. V lost 7 bases to trimming and J lost 10 bases; unmatched junction nucleotides: 8. The germline CDR1 and CDR2 sequences are SGDLS and YYNGEE. The length of the CDR3 is 14 residues. The CDR3 sequence: CASSRDRGQSPLHF. CDR3 nucleotides: TGTGCCAGCTCTCGCGACAGGGGGCAGTCACCCCTCCACTTT.